This paragraph reports one T cell receptor (beta chain). This sample was taken from a study of identical twins. CDR3 length: 14 residues. Trimming cost V 6 bases and J 0 bases, with 12 bases left between them. Germline V gene lookup returns CDR1 DFQATT and CDR2 SNEGSKA (reference sequence). A universal primer site was added by template switching, and unique molecular identifiers were carried by the cDNA. TCRdb reprocessed the 5' RACE reads with MiXCR, giving one entry per CDR3 protein. The sample has roughly 250,000 distinct CDR3 sequences; about 14% are singletons. The sample comprised memory (CD45RO+) T cells sorted from blood. The chain employs TRBV20-1 and TRBJ1-5, with no clear D. The TCR sequence derives from a woman aged 18-29 years in good health. In DNA form, the CDR3 reads TGCAGTGCCTGGGGAGCCTATAGCAATCAGCCCCAGCATTTT. It translates to CSAWGAYSNQPQHF.